The 2 T cell receptor beta chains below come from one sample, sequenced in a study of shared clonotypes between healthy human individuals. The naive CD8 population came from CD45RO-negative cells selected for CCR7, without terminally differentiated effector memory CD45RA+ cells. Assay: immunoSEQ multiplex PCR; the TCRdb copy retains only in-frame clones and omits some. Here the sample spans approximately 650,000 clones, 95% to 96% being singletons. The sequenced sample was naive CD8+ T cells sorted from blood. The receptors here all came from a woman in her 30s in good health.

The CDR3 nucleotides are TGTGCCAGCAGTGGTCAGGGACGTTCCACTGAAGCTTTCTTT. Translating gives CASSGQGRSTEAFF. The rearrangement links TRBV27 to TRBJ1-1; D perhaps matches TRBD1 (5 bases). The germline gives CDR1 MNHEY, CDR2 SMNVEV (reference sequence). This CDR3 is 14 amino acids long. The V and J ends lost 5 bases and 4 bases respectively, with 14 bases between them.

The chain links TRBV7-9 to TRBJ2-7; 9 positions match TRBD1. Trimming cost V 4 bases and J 5 bases; bases outside gene matches: 9. The CDR3 spans 15 residues. Germline CDR1 and CDR2: SEHNR and FQNEAQ (reference sequence). The CDR3: CASSWADRGSHEQYF. CDR3 bases: TGTGCCAGCAGCTGGGCGGACAGGGGTTCCCACGAGCAGTACTTC.